These T cell receptor beta chains were read from a single sample in a study of blood T cell repertoires in COVID-19. Clones were read by immunoSEQ multiplex PCR, and TCRdb kept only the in-frame ones, dropping some. The data show about 290,000 clones, around 90% seen once. Sequencing was carried out using PBMCs or T cells enriched from blood (not recorded which). These receptors originate from a woman in her 40s who had recovered from COVID-19. CDR3s include the opening cysteine and the closing phenylalanine or tryptophan. A D gene is named only where the DNA matches it firmly. The size field is filled for only some rows; it gives once, few, many or a size class.

TRBJ1-1 once TRBV10-1 TRBD1 TGCGCCAGTTCACAGGGGGCCGCGAACACTGAAGCTTTCTTT CASSQGAANTEAFF
TRBJ2-3 once TRBV19 TRBD2 TGTGCCAGTAGTAAGGTAGCGGGGGGGTTCACAGATACGCAGTATTTT CASSKVAGGFTDTQYF
TRBJ1-1 once TRBV27 TRBD1 TGTGCCAGCAGTTCCAGGGGGCGCGGGACTGAAGCTTTCTTT CASSSRGRGTEAFF
TRBJ2-7 once TRBV18 . TGTGCCAGCTCACCCACTTTTGGCGGGTCACGCGACGAGCAGTACTTC CASSPTFGGSRDEQYF
TRBJ1-1 . TRBV6-1 . TGTGCCAGCAGTGAATCGAATTCCCAAATATCGAGGCTTTACACTGAAGCTTTCTTT CASSESNSQISRLYTEAFF
TRBJ1-3 . TRBV4-1 . TGCGCCAGCAGCCTAAGAGGTTCCAGAAGTGGAAACACCATATATTTT CASSLRGSRSGNTIYF
TRBJ1-1 . TRBV5-5 . TGTGCCAGCAGCGCGAGCGCCACGGTAGCTTTCTTT CASSASATVAFF
TRBJ2-3 . TRBV14 TRBD2 TGTGCCAGCAGCCAAGATTGGGGGAGGGCCGGCACAGATACGCAGTATTTT CASSQDWGRAGTDTQYF
TRBJ2-3 . TRBV6-6 . TGTGCCAGCAGTCCCCACTGGGGGGAGTTTATGAGCACAGATACGCAGTATTTT CASSPHWGEFMSTDTQYF
TRBJ1-2 . TRBV19 . TGTGCCAGTAGTTTGCGGACGACTAACCCCTATGGCTACACCTTC CASSLRTTNPYGYTF
TRBJ2-2 . TRBV9 TRBD1 TGTGCCAGCAGCCCAGAGATAGGACAGGCCACCGGGGAGCTGTTTTTT CASSPEIGQATGELFF
TRBJ2-3 . TRBV20-1 . TGCAGTGCTAGTGATCCCGTTTCAGATACGCAGTATTTT CSASDPVSDTQYF
TRBJ1-1 . TRBV2 . TGTGCCAGCAGTGAGGTGGGCTCAGGTACTGAAGCTTTCTTT CASSEVGSGTEAFF
TRBJ2-1 . TRBV5-6 TRBD1 TGTGCCAGCAGCTTCGGGACAGGGGAAAGGTACAATGAGCAGTTCTTC CASSFGTGERYNEQFF
TRBJ1-3 . TRBV5-1 TRBD1 TGCGCCAGCAGCGCACAGGGGGCCCACTCTGGAAACACCATATATTTT CASSAQGAHSGNTIYF
TRBJ1-3 . TRBV5-4 . TGTGCCAGCAGCTTGGAGGGGGGGCTCTCTGGAAACACCATATATTTT CASSLEGGLSGNTIYF
TRBJ1-5 few TRBV21-1 . TGTGCCAGCACCCCGGACAGCATAAATCAGCCCCAGCATTTT CASTPDSINQPQHF
TRBJ2-5 . TRBV7-7 TRBD2 TGTGCTAGCAGCTTAGCAAGGACTAGTGAGACCCAGTACTTC CASSLARTSETQYF
TRBJ2-5 . TRBV7-3 . TGTGCCAGCAGCTTAACGGACTCCCAAGAGACCCAGTACTTC CASSLTDSQETQYF
TRBJ2-7 . TRBV7-2 TRBD2 TGTGCCAGCAGGGGGGGAGGGACCTCGACCTATAAGGTGGACGAGCAGTACTTC CASRGGGTSTYKVDEQYF
TRBJ2-1 . TRBV7-6 TRBD2 TGTGCCAGCAGCCGTCAGCGGGAGGGGGGGAATGAGCAGTTCTTC CASSRQREGGNEQFF
TRBJ1-5 . TRBV6-1 . TGTGCCAGCAGTGAAATATCAACTTATAGCAATCAGCCCCAGCATTTT CASSEISTYSNQPQHF
TRBJ1-1 once TRBV11-2 . TGTGCCAGCAGCCAAGGGAAGACAGCACAGTTCGTCACTGAAGCTTTCTTT CASSQGKTAQFVTEAFF
TRBJ1-2 . TRBV5-8 TRBD1 TGTGCCAGCAGCCGGGACAGGGGAGGTGGCTACACCTTC CASSRDRGGGYTF
TRBJ1-5 . TRBV4-3 TRBD1 TGCGCCAGCAGCCAAGATCGGGACAGGGGGCGGAATCAGCCCCAGCATTTT CASSQDRDRGRNQPQHF
TRBJ1-1 . TRBV2 . TGTGCCAGCAGTCTGAGACAAGTCAGCATGAACACTGAAGCTTTCTTT CASSLRQVSMNTEAFF
TRBJ1-2 . TRBV28 . TGTGCCAGCAGTTTATTCGCTTTGTCCGCGGGCGGCTACACCTTC CASSLFALSAGGYTF
TRBJ2-7 . TRBV7-9 . TGTGCCAGCAGCCACCCGGCTCTAGCCATCTACGAGCAGTACTTC CASSHPALAIYEQYF
TRBJ2-7 . TRBV3-1/TRBV3-2 TRBD1 TGTGCCAGCAGCCGCCCCGGGACAGGGGACTACGAGCAGTACTTC CASSRPGTGDYEQYF
TRBJ2-1 . TRBV6-6 . TGTGCCAGCAGACCCGACAGAACCTCCTACAATGAGCAGTTCTTC CASRPDRTSYNEQFF
TRBJ2-2 . TRBV12-5 . TGTGCTAGTGGTCAGGGGCCCGGGGAGCTGTTTTTT CASGQGPGELFF
TRBJ1-5 . TRBV2 TRBD1 TGTGCCAGCAAAGGACAGGGGGTAGTTAATCAGCCCCAGCATTTT CASKGQGVVNQPQHF
TRBJ2-1 . TRBV7-9 . TGTGCCAGCAGCCCGGGACTCGGCGAGCAGTTCTTC CASSPGLGEQFF
TRBJ1-3 . TRBV18 TRBD1 TGTGCCAGCTCACCTACGACCAGGGGGCGAGGATACACCATATATTTT CASSPTTRGRGYTIYF
TRBJ1-6 . TRBV9 . TGTGCCAGCAGCGCCCCAGGGTCACCCCTCCACTTT CASSAPGSPLHF
TRBJ2-2 . TRBV20-1 TRBD2 TGCAGTGCTAGTGCGGGAGGGGAATACGGGAACACCGGGGAGCTGTTTTTT CSASAGGEYGNTGELFF
TRBJ1-5 . TRBV2 . TGTGCCAGCAGCGCAACGTACAGGGTTGATCAGCCCCAGCATTTT CASSATYRVDQPQHF
TRBJ2-3 . TRBV6-4 TRBD1 TGTGCCAGCAGTGACTCGGGCAGGGGGCGAGATACGCAGTATTTT CASSDSGRGRDTQYF
TRBJ1-6 . TRBV5-1 . TGCGCCAGCAGCCTTAGACAGGTCGGCTCACCCCTCCACTTT CASSLRQVGSPLHF
TRBJ1-1 . TRBV6-6 TRBD1 TGTGCCAGCAGGACCGACAGGGTCACTGAAGCTTTCTTT CASRTDRVTEAFF
TRBJ1-3 . TRBV9 TRBD1 TGTGCCAGCAGCCCTCAACAGGGGCAGCACCGCTCTGGAAACACCATATATTTT CASSPQQGQHRSGNTIYF